The source of this T cell receptor beta chain is a study of CD8 T cells in Susac syndrome. The CDR3 has 12 residues. Germline CDR1 DFQATT, CDR2 SNEGSKA (reference sequence). With 6 bases clipped from V and 6 bases from J, the junction kept 5 bases outside the gene matches. Random hexamers were used to reverse transcribe about 0.5 to 1 ug of RNA. An immunoSEQ multiplex PCR amplified TCR beta CDR3 over 54 Vbeta and 13 Jbeta. TCRdb re-derived calls from the immunoSEQ multiplex PCR reads in MiXCR, one entry per CDR3 protein. The sample records about 210,000 distinct CDR3 sequences, over 85% being singletons.

Sequencing used CD4+ T cells from PBMCs. This receptor was obtained from a human donor in good health. The J gene is TRBJ2-1, the V gene TRBV20-1; the match to TRBD1 covers 7 bases. Written as DNA, the CDR3 is TGCAGTGCCCGAAGGACAGGCAATGAGCAGTTCTTC. Translation gives CSARRTGNEQFF.